This T cell receptor beta chain comes out of a study of T-cell memory formation after mild COVID-19 (dated by TCRdb to the early 2020s). Regarding the research as a whole: TCR sequence clusters from the two donors were found to be largely donor specific. Two young, previously healthy adult volunteers, one female and one male, were included in the cohort. T-cell clones expanding and contracting after mild COVID-19 in two donors were tracked by longitudinal TCRalpha and TCRbeta repertoire sequencing.

The instrument was an Illumina NovaSeq 6000. TCRalpha and TCRbeta cDNA libraries were built by 5'RACE with constant-segment primers, adding sample barcodes and unique molecular identifiers. Trizol reagent was used to extract RNA from every sample. Amplification of the libraries took two PCR steps, and the second step added a second sample barcode plus Illumina TruSeq adapters. Libraries were sequenced on an Illumina NovaSeq with 2 x 150 bp paired-end reads. The authors' analysis ran thus. Demultiplexing of reads and collapsing into UMI-guided consensus sequences were performed with migec v1.2.7. Using mixcr v2.1.11, the UMI consensuses were aligned to TRA and TRB V and J templates and assembled into clonotypes. A clonotype was counted as expanded or contracted only when both edgeR and NoisET called the clonotype significant, with the noise models trained on biological replicates. For edgeR calls, the thresholds were a false discovery rate-adjusted p below 0.01 and a log2 fold-change of 1. PCA with hierarchical clustering of max-normalized trajectories of the 1000 most abundant clonotypes was used as exploratory dynamics analysis. Separately sequenced CD4+ and CD8+ repertoires were used to assign a CD4 or CD8 phenotype to each responding clone. TCRdb redid the processing of the public reads, applying fastp at Q25 and MiXCR, and retained in-frame beta chains. Under each unique CDR3 protein, matching rows form one entry showing the most common genes and DNA. In this record, the V and J calls reflect TCRdb's handling and not the investigators' own analysis. The sample profile shows around 370,000 distinct CDR3 sequences; around 21% of them were found once. The top ten clonotypes cover roughly an eighth of the sample.

PBMCs were isolated by Ficoll-Paque density gradient centrifugation. In its sample, this clonotype was seen a few times. The clone's antigen remains unknown. It has no much larger one-base neighbor in the sample; base qualities were not kept. What the work shows at the level of the full study, not this receptor alone: Only two mild cases were covered by the study, and larger cohorts that include severe cases with pre-infection samples were considered necessary. Some responding clones were detected in pre-infection memory, which suggested that pre-existing cross-reactive memory T cells had joined the SARS-CoV-2 response. Contracting CD4+ clones turned up mainly in the CM and EM memory subsets, whereas EMRA was where CD8+ clones were enriched. Whether the second-wave clones peaking on day 37 were SARS-CoV-2 specific was not confirmed. From day 15 to 85, contracting clones showed balanced CD4/CD8 phenotypes, whereas a second wave of clones that expanded from day 15 to 37 leaned towards CD4+.

The CDR3 holds 15 amino acids from the cysteine to the phenylalanine. This entry keeps only the CDR3 DNA: 45 bases, framed from base 1. The junction carries 18 bases between V and J, which are trimmed by 5 bases and 5 bases respectively. CDR1 SGHTA and CDR2 FQGNSA are derived from the germline V gene. The source is an adult woman who had mild COVID-19 (a few samples of this study predate the infection). The sample titles of this study are shuffled in the database, so cell type and time point are left out; the donor was told from shared clones. The receptor chain draws on TRBV7-2 and TRBJ2-5, with no D gene named confidently. Material for sequencing was PBMCs or a T cell subset sorted from them (not recorded which). The encoded CDR3 is CASSHVRYPGETQYF. The nucleotide sequence reads as follows: TGTGCCAGCAGCCACGTCCGTTACCCTGGGGAGACCCAGTACTTC.